The sequence of this TCR beta chain was determined in a study of post-analysis software for immune sequencing data. Turning to the study itself: Both relapsing-remitting and secondary progressive multiple sclerosis featured among the disease courses, as did progressive-relapsing multiple sclerosis.

As to this clonotype: Its cognate antigen is unknown.

Study-wide results and caveats: Diversity measured as normalized Chao1 was significantly lower in multiple sclerosis patients than in controls. Those samples that were prepared in the same batch co-clustered strongly by F measure. With TRBV5-6, TRBV5-1 and TRBV20-1 included, about 5 TRBV segments were more frequent in patients than in controls.

The TCR beta cDNA libraries carried unique molecular identifiers. A population of 1 to 10 million T cells gave rise to around 480,000 cDNA molecules. TCRdb re-called the PCR reads through MiXCR, storing one row per CDR3 protein. The sample comprises about 560,000 distinct CDR3 sequences, roughly 46% of which are singletons, and under 2% rests with the top ten. CDR3 length: 16 amino acids. Germline values: CDR1 SEHNR, CDR2 FQNEAQ (reference sequence). V lost 2 bases and J lost 0, with 11 bases in between. Sequencing used blood. The sequence came from a girl aged 5-17 years with multiple sclerosis. The genes are TRBV7-9 and TRBJ1-5; D not resolved. The CDR3 here is CASSLRSDFSNQPQHF. The CDR3 region has the DNA TGTGCCAGCAGCTTAAGAAGCGATTTTAGCAATCAGCCCCAGCATTTT. Combining the CDR3 with reference TRBV7-9 and TRBJ1-5 gives the whole variable domain DTGVSQNPRHKITKRGQNVTFRCDPISEHNRLYWYRQTLGQGPEFLTYFQNEAQLEKSRLLSDRFSAERPKGSFSTLEIQRTEQGDSAMYLCASSLRSDFSNQPQHFGDGTRLSIL.